The 10 T cell receptor beta chains below all came from one sample that was sequenced in a study of shared clonotypes between healthy human individuals (dated by TCRdb to 2019 to 2021). Library preparation employed the immunoSEQ multiplex PCR assay. TCRdb mirrors the immuneACCESS table, restricted to in-frame sequences. Some clones are absent from its copies; in checked studies, under half trace to an unresolved V gene, and the reason for the others is unknown. Here the sample has approximately 1,000,000 clones; 77% occur a single time. The ten largest clones capture 0.89% of the sample. Specimen: memory CD4+ T cells from PBMCs. Per the publication, the cell subset or site label means: CD45RA-negative fraction. The receptors originated from a man between 18 and 29 years old in good health. Some clones in this sample may be carry-over from other donors' samples.

V and J are TRBV6-6 and TRBJ2-6, with TRBD1 as a possible D gene (6 bases). The germline V gene has CDR1 MNHNY and CDR2 SVGAGI (reference sequence). This CDR3 comprises 16 residues. V was pared by 3 bases and J by 4 bases, with 13 bases between. The DNA for the CDR3 is TGTGCCAGCAGTTATCCTCCCGGGACAGGGGCCAACGTCCTGACTTTC. It is translated as CASSYPPGTGANVLTF.

The sample holds a few counts of this clone. Other DNA variants within this sample encode the same CDR3. The V and J genes are TRBV30 and TRBJ1-4, with unresolved D. CDR1 is GTSNPN, CDR2 SVGIG, per germline (reference sequence). Trimming left V 3 bases short and J 4 bases short, with 3 bases between. This CDR3 has 11 residues. The CDR3 loop is CAWRGNEKLFF. DNA for the CDR3: TGTGCCTGGAGGGGTAATGAAAAACTGTTTTTT.

The gene calls are TRBV10-3 and TRBJ2-1, with no clear D. The germline gives CDR1 ENHRY, CDR2 SYGVKD. The CDR3 is 14 amino acids. V lost 0 bases and J lost 3, with 6 bases in between. In nucleotides, the CDR3 is TGTGCCATCAGTGAGTCAACGAGCTACAATGAGCAGTTCTTC. The encoded protein is CAISESTSYNEQFF.

The V gene is TRBV28, the J gene TRBJ2-3; TRBD1 matches at 9 bases. With 2 bases clipped from V and 2 bases from J, the junction kept 8 bases outside the gene matches. This CDR3 has 17 residues. Germline V gene data show CDR1 as MDHEN and CDR2 as SYDVKM. The DNA of the CDR3 is TGTGCCAGCAGTTTAGTTCTCACAGGGGGCAACACAGATACGCAGTATTTT. Translation: CASSLVLTGGNTDTQYF.

The CDR3 is CASSPVLQEYGYTF. The DNA of the CDR3 is TGTGCCAGCAGCCCCGTCCTACAGGAATACGGCTACACCTTC. The chain recombines TRBV5-6 with TRBJ1-2, with D possibly TRBD1 on 5 matching bases. Per the germline V gene, CDR1 is SGHDT and CDR2 is YYEEEE. Deletions cut 4 bases from V and 8 bases from J, with 18 bases between. The CDR3 has 14 residues.

This clone was picked up a small number of times. The chain joins TRBV29-1 to TRBJ1-1; 7 bases match TRBD1. Germline CDR1 and CDR2: SQVTM and ANQGSEA. V gave up 7 bases and J gave up 6 bases; unmatched junction bases: 11. The CDR3 length is 13 residues. In nucleotides, the CDR3 is TGCAGCGCTGGGACAGCGATTAGCTCTGAAGCTTTCTTT. Protein sequence: CSAGTAISSEAFF. Together with reference TRBV29-1 and TRBJ1-1, the CDR3 gives the full variable domain: SAVISQKPSRDICQRGTSLTIQCQVDSQVTMMFWYRQQPGQSLTLIATANQGSEATYESGFVIDKFPISRPNLTFSTLTVSNMSPEDSSIYLCSAGTAISSEAFFGQGTRLTVV.

In this sample, this clone turned up a few times. The chain employs TRBV5-1 and TRBJ1-1; D is unclear. The germline gives CDR1 SGHRS, CDR2 YFSETQ. The CDR3 length is 15 residues. V was pared by 0 bases and J by 0 bases, with 9 bases between. Here the CDR3 reads CASSLAGILNTEAFF. CDR3 nucleotides: TGCGCCAGCAGCTTGGCCGGCATCTTGAACACTGAAGCTTTCTTT. Full variable domain (outside the CDR3, taken from reference TRBV5-1 and TRBJ1-1): KAGVTQTPRYLIKTRGQQVTLSCSPISGHRSVSWYQQTPGQGLQFLFEYFSETQRNKGNFPGRFSGRQFSNSRSEMNVSTLELGDSALYLCASSLAGILNTEAFFGQGTRLTVV.

The chain employs TRBV6-1 and TRBJ1-2, with TRBD1 matching 8 bases. CDR3 size: 15 residues. The germline V gene encodes CDR1 MNHNS and CDR2 SASEGT. J was trimmed by 4 bases and V by 5 bases; bases with no gene match: 9. Written as DNA, the CDR3 is TGTGCCAGCAGTCTTCCCGGGACAGGATCCTATGGCTACACCTTC. It yields the protein CASSLPGTGSYGYTF.

The chain carries TRBV27 and TRBJ2-1; 11 bases fit TRBD2. The J segment lost 5 bases and the V segment lost 4 bases, leaving 7 bases of the junction unmatched. Per germline, CDR1 MNHEY and CDR2 SMNVEV (reference sequence). This CDR3 comprises 16 residues. DNA of the CDR3: TGTGCCAGCAGTTCCAGACTAGCGGGACTCCACAATGAGCAGTTCTTC. It yields the protein CASSSRLAGLHNEQFF.

V is TRBV7-3 and J is TRBJ2-7, with D perhaps matching TRBD2 (6 bases). Germline V CDR1 and CDR2: SGHTA, FQGTGA. V lost 2 bases and J lost 4, with 15 bases in between. The length of the CDR3 is 15 residues. For the CDR3, the DNA is TGTGCCAGCAGCTTAGGAGGGACGCAAAATTACGAGCAGTACTTC. Its translation: CASSLGGTQNYEQYF.